Listed here are 9 T cell receptor beta chains from one sample, sequenced in a study of a mutant IDH1 vaccine in newly diagnosed glioma. TCRdb's table, derived via immunoSEQ multiplex PCR, lists solely in-frame clones and lacks some. The sample has 35,000 to 50,000 clones; 83% are singletons. The antigens of these receptors remain unknown. Time point of the sample: week 35, safety follow-up. Every vaccine dose comprised 300 ug of mutant IDH1 20-mer peptide plus topical imiquimod. Sequences were derived from PBMCs, sampled from a glioma patient whose treatment included an IDH1 peptide vaccine. The source is a woman aged 50 to 60 with glioma.

The chain carries TRBV4-3 and TRBJ1-4; the match to TRBD1 covers 9 bases. This CDR3 has 16 amino acids. CDR1 and CDR2 (germline): LGHNA, YSLEER. Trimming at V came to 1 base and at J to 6 bases, leaving 6 bases not matched to a gene. CDR3 protein: CASSQVGTGIDEKLFF. The CDR3 coding sequence is TGCGCCAGCAGCCAAGTGGGGACAGGGATTGATGAAAAACTGTTTTTT.

V is TRBV6-1 and J is TRBJ1-1; D possibly corresponds to TRBD1 (6 bases). CDR1 is MNHNS and CDR2 is SASEGT in the germline V gene. The CDR3 length is 16 residues. V was trimmed by 3 bases and J by 0 bases, leaving 14 bases between them. Here the CDR3 DNA reads TGTGCCAGCAGTGAGGGAGGGGGGACATTGAACACTGAAGCTTTCTTT. It encodes CASSEGGGTLNTEAFF.

The chain links TRBV7-2 to TRBJ1-4; TRBD1 aligns across 9 bases. The CDR3 sequence is 16 residues long. V dropped 3 bases and J dropped 2; count of bases not matched to a gene: 4. Germline CDR1 and CDR2: SGHTA and FQGNSA. In DNA, the CDR3 is TGTGCCAGCAGCTTCGGGACAGGGCGCACTAATGAAAAACTGTTTTTT. Amino acids: CASSFGTGRTNEKLFF.

The J gene is TRBJ2-7, the V gene TRBV15; 8 bases line up with TRBD1. Germline-derived CDR1 and CDR2 are LNHNV and YYDKDF (reference sequence). Unmatched junction bases numbered 7, after V lost 0 bases and J lost 3 bases. This CDR3 is 16 amino acids long. The CDR3 DNA sequence: TGTGCCACCAGCAGAGAATCGACAGGGGTAGGCTACGAGCAGTACTTC. Protein sequence: CATSRESTGVGYEQYF.

There are a few counts of this clone. The chain employs TRBV6-5 and TRBJ1-6, with no clear D. V dropped 5 bases and J dropped 9 bases, with 11 bases sitting between them. CDR3 size: 13 residues. From germline, CDR1 is MNHEY and CDR2 SVGAGI. CDR3 in amino acids: CASSLGVFSPLHF. The DNA of the CDR3 is TGTGCCAGCAGTCTCGGGGTCTTTTCACCCCTCCACTTT.

This chain joins TRBV9 and TRBJ1-2; TRBD1 agrees at 9 bases. CDR3 length: 15 residues. Trimming at V came to 4 bases and at J to 4 bases, leaving 8 bases not matched to a gene. Germline V gene sequence: CDR1 SGDLS, CDR2 YYNGEE. CDR3 in DNA: TGTGCCAGCAGCCCGAGTTTACAGGGGGCCTATGGCTACACCTTC. This codes for CASSPSLQGAYGYTF.

The V and J genes are TRBV9 and TRBJ1-5; no firm D call. Germline lookup yields CDR1 SGDLS and CDR2 YYNGEE. There are 14 residues in the CDR3. The germline V and J ends were trimmed by 1 base and 9 bases, with 14 bases remaining between them. The CDR3 DNA follows: TGTGCCAGCAGCGTAAACAGCGCGGGTGGGCCCCAGCATTTT. Amino acids: CASSVNSAGGPQHF.

The chain carries TRBV29-1 and TRBJ2-7; the D gene is possibly TRBD1 (6 bases). The germline gives CDR1 SQVTM, CDR2 ANQGSEA. The CDR3 is made up of 16 amino acids. The V gene lost 4 bases and the J gene lost 1 base, with 20 bases spanning the gap. The CDR3: CSVGDGTLSLSYEQYF. The DNA for the CDR3 is TGCAGCGTTGGCGATGGGACATTAAGCCTTTCCTACGAGCAGTACTTC.

The chain links TRBV5-1 to TRBJ2-5, with D unresolved. CDR3 length equals 13 residues. The V gene lost 0 bases and the J gene lost 2 bases, with 5 bases spanning the gap. Germline loops: CDR1 SGHRS, CDR2 YFSETQ. In DNA form, the CDR3 reads TGCGCCAGCAGCTTGGCACCTCAAGAGACCCAGTACTTC. Protein sequence: CASSLAPQETQYF.